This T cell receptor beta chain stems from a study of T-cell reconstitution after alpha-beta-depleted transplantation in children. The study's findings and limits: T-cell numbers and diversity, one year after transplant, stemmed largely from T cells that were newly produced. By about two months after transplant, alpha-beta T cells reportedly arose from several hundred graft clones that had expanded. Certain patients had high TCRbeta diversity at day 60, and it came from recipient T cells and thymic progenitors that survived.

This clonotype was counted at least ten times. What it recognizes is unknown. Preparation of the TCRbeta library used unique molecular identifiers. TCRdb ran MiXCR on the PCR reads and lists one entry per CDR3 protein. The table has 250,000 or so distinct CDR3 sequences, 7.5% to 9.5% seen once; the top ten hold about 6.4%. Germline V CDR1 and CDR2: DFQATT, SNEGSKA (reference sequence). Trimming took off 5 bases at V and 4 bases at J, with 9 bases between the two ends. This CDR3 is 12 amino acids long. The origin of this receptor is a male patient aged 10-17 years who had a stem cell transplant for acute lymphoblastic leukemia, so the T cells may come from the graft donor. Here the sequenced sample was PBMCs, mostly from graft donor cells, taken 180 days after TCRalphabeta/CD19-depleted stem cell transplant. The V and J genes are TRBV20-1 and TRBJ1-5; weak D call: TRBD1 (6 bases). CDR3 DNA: TGCAGTGCTGGGGGCCTTAATCAGCCCCAGCATTTT. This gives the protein CSAGGLNQPQHF.